Sequencing of this T cell receptor (beta chain) was carried out in a study of siplizumab effects on memory and regulatory T cells. Concerning this clone itself: Its antigen is undetermined.

TCRdb keeps only in-frame clones here, not all; method: immunoSEQ multiplex PCR. The repertoire has tens of thousands of clones, 80% to 95% of them found once; the top ten carry under 8.5%. Study observations and caveats: A naive or memory phenotype could not be assigned to roughly 80-95% of the proliferating CD4+ or CD8+ clones.

J gave up 6 bases and V 5 bases, and 10 bases lay outside the gene matches. The CDR3 is 16 residues long. CDR1 and CDR2 (germline): SGHAT, FQNNGV. The rearrangement joins TRBV11-2 to TRBJ2-3; 11 positions match TRBD2. This TCR came from a human donor in good health. The source material was CD8+ T cells sorted from blood. CDR3 DNA sequence: TGTGCCAGCAGCCTAACTAGCGGGAGTCCTGGGGATACGCAGTATTTT. It yields the protein CASSLTSGSPGDTQYF.